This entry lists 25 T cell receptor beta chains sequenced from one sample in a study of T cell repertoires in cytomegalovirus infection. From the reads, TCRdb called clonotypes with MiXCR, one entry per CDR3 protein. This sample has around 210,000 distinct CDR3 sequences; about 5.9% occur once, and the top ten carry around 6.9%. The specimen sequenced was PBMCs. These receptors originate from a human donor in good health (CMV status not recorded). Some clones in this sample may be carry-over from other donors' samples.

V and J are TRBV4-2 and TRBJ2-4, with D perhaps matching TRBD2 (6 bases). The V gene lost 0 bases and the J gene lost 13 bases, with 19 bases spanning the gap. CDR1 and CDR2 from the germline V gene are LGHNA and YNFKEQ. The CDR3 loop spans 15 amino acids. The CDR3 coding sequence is TGTGCCAGCAGCCAAGATCTAGGGCGGAGGGGAGGCCAGTACTTC. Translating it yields CASSQDLGRRGGQYF.

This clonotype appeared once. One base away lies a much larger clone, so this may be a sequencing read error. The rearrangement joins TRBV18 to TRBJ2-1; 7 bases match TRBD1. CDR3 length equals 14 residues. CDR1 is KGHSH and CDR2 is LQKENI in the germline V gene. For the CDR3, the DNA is TGTGCCTGCTCAACCAGGGACAGAGCCAATGAGCAGTTCTTC. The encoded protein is CACSTRDRANEQFF.

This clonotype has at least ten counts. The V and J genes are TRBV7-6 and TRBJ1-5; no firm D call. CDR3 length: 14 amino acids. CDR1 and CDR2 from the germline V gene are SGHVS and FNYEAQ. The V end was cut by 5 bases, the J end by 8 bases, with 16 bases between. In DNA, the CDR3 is TGTGCCAGCAGCAAAGTGCGGGGAATGAAGCCCCAGCATTTT. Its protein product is CASSKVRGMKPQHF.

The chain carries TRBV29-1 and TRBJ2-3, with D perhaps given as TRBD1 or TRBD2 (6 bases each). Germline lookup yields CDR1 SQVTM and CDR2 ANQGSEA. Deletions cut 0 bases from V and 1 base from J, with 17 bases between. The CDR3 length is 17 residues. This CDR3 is CSVEEGQGRRGTDTQYF. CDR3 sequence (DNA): TGCAGCGTTGAAGAGGGCCAGGGGAGGCGAGGCACAGATACGCAGTATTTT.

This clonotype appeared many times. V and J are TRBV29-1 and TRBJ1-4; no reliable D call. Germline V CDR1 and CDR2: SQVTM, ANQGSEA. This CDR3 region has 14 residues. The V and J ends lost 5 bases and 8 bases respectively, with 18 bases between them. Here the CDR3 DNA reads TGCAGCGTTACCGCGAGCGGGTTTGGGGAAAAACTGTTTTTT. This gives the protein CSVTASGFGEKLFF.

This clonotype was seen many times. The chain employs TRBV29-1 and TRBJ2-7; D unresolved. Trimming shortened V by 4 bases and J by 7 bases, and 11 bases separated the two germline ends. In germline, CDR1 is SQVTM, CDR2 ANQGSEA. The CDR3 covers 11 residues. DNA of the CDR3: TGCAGCGTTGTCCAAGAGTATGAGCAGTACTTC. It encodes CSVVQEYEQYF.

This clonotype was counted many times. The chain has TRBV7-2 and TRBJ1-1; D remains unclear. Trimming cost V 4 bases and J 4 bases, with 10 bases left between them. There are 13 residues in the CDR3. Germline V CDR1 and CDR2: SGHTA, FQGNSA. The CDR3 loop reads CASSSPLGTEAFF. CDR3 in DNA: TGTGCCAGCAGCTCCCCCTTGGGCACTGAAGCTTTCTTT. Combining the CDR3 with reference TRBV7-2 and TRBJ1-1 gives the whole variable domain GAGVSQSPSNKVTEKGKDVELRCDPISGHTALYWYRQSLGQGLEFLIYFQGNSAPDKSGLPSDRFSAERTGGSVSTLTIQRTQQEDSAVYLCASSSPLGTEAFFGQGTRLTVV.

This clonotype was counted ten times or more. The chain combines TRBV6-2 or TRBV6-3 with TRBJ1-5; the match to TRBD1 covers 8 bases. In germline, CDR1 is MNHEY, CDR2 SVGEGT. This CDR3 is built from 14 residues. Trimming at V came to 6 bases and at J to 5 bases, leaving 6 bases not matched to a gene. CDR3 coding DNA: TGTGCCAGCAGCAAAACAGGGGGTGATCAGCCCCAGCATTTT. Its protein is CASSKTGGDQPQHF.

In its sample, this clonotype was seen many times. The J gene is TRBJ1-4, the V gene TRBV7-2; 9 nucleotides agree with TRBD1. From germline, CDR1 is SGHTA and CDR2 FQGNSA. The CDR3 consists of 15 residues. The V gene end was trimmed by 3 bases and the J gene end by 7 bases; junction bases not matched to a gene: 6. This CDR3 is CASSFPGQGSEKLFF. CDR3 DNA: TGTGCCAGCAGCTTTCCGGGACAGGGCTCTGAAAAACTGTTTTTT.

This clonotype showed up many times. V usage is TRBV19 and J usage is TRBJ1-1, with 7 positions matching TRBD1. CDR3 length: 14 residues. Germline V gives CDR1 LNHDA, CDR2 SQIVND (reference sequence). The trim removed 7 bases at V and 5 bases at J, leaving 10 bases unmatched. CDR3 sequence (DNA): TGTGCCAGTATCGCGACAGGGTTCGGGACTGAAGCTTTCTTT. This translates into CASIATGFGTEAFF. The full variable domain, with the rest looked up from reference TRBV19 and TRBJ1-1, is DGGITQSPKYLFRKEGQNVTLSCEQNLNHDAMYWYRQDPGQGLRLIYYSQIVNDFQKGDIAEGYSVSREKKESFPLTVTSAQKNPTAFYLCASIATGFGTEAFFGQGTRLTVV.

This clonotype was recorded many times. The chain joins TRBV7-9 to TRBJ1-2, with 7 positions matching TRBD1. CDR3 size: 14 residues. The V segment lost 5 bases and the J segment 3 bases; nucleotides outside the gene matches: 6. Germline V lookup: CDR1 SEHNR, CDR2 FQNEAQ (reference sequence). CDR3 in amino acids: CASSPGGGDYGYTF. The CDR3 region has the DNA TGTGCCAGCAGCCCAGGGGGGGGGGACTATGGCTACACCTTC.

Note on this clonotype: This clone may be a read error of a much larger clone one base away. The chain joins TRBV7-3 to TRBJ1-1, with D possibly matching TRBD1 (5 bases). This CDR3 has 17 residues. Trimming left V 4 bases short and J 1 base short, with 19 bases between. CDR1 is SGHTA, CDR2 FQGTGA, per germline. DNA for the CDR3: TGTGCCAGCAGCTCTCCGAGACAGTCGCTGGGGAACACTGAAGCTTTCTTT. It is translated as CASSSPRQSLGNTEAFF.

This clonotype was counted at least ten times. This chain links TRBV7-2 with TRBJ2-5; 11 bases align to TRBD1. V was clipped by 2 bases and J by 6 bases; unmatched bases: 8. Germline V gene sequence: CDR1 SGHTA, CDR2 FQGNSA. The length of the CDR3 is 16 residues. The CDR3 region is CASSLTPGQGVKTQYF. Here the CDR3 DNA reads TGTGCCAGCAGCTTAACCCCGGGACAGGGGGTGAAGACCCAGTACTTC.

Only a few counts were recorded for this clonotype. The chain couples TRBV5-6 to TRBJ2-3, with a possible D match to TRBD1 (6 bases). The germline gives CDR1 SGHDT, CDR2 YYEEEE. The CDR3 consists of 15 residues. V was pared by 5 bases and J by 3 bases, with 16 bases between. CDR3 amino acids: CASSTGQIRTDTQYF. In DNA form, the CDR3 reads TGTGCCAGCAGTACAGGGCAGATAAGGACAGATACGCAGTATTTT.

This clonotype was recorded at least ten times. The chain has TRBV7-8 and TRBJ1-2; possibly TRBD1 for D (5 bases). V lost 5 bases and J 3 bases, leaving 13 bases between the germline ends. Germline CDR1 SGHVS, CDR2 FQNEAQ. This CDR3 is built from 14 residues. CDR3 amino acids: CASSLGRGDYGYTF. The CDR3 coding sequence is TGTGCCAGCAGCCTCGGACGGGGGGACTATGGCTACACCTTC.

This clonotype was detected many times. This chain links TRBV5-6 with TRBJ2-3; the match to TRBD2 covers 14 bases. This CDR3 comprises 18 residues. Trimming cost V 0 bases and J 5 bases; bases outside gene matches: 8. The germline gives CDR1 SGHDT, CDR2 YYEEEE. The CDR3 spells CASSLGLAGGGRGDTQYF. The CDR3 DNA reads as TGTGCCAGCAGCTTGGGACTAGCGGGGGGGGGCCGGGGAGATACGCAGTATTTT.

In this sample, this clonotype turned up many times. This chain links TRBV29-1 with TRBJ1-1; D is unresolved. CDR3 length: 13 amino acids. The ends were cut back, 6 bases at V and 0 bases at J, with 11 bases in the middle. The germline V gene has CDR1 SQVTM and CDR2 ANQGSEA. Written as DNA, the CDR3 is TGCAGCGTCGGACTGATCATGAACACTGAAGCTTTCTTT. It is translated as CSVGLIMNTEAFF.

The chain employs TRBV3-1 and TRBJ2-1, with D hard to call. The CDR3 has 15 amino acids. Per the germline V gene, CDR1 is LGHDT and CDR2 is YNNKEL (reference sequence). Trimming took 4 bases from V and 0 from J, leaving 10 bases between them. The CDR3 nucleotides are TGTGCCAGCAGCCCCGGAGCCCGCTCCTACAATGAGCAGTTCTTC. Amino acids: CASSPGARSYNEQFF.

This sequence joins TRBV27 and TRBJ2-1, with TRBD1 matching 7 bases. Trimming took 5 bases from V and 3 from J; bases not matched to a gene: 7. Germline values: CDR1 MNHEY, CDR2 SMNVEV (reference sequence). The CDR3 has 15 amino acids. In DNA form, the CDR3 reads TGTGCCAGCAGTGTAGACAGGGTGGTCTACAATGAGCAGTTCTTC. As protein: CASSVDRVVYNEQFF.

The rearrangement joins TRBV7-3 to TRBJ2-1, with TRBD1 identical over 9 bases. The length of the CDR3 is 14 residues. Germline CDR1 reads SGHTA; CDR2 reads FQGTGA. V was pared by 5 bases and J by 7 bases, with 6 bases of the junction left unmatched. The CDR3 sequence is CASSPIGTGNEQFF. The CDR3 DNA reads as TGTGCCAGCAGCCCTATCGGGACAGGGAATGAGCAGTTCTTC.

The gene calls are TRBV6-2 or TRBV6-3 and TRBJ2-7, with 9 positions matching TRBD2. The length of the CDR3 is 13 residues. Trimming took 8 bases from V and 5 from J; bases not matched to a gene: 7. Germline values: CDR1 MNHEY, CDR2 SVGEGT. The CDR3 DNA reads TGTGCCAGCTGCTTTAGCGGGGGTAACGAGCAGTACTTC. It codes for CASCFSGGNEQYF.

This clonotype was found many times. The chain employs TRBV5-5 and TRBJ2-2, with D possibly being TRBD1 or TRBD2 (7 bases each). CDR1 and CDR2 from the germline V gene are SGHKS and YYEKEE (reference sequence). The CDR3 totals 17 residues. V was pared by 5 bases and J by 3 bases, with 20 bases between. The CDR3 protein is CASRTPGGAWDTGELFF. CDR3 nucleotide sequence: TGTGCCAGCAGAACGCCAGGGGGGGCGTGGGACACCGGGGAGCTGTTTTTT. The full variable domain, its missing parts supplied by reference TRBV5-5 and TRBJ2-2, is DAGVTQSPTHLIKTRGQQVTLRCSPISGHKSVSWYQQVLGQGPQFIFQYYEKEERGRGNFPDRFSARQFPNYSSELNVNALLLGDSALYLCASRTPGGAWDTGELFFGEGSRLTVL.

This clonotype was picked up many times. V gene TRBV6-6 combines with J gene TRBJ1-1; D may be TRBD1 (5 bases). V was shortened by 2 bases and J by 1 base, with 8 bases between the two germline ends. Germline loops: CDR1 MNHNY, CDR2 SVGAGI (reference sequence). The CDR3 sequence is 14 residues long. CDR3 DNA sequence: TGTGCCAGCAGTTACCCTGGACAGAACACTGAAGCTTTCTTT. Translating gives CASSYPGQNTEAFF.

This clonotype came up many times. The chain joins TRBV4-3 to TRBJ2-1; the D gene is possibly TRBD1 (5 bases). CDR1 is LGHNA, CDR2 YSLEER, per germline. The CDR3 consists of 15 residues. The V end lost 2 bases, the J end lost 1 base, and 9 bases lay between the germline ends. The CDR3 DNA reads TGCGCCAGCAGCCAAAGGGCAGGGTCCTACAATGAGCAGTTCTTC. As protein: CASSQRAGSYNEQFF.

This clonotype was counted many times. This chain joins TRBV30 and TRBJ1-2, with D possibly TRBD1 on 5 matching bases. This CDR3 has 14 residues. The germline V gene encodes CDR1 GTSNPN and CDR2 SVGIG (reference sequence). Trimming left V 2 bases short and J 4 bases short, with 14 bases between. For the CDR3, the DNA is TGTGCCTGGAGTACAGGATCTCTCGGCTATGGCTACACCTTC. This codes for CAWSTGSLGYGYTF.